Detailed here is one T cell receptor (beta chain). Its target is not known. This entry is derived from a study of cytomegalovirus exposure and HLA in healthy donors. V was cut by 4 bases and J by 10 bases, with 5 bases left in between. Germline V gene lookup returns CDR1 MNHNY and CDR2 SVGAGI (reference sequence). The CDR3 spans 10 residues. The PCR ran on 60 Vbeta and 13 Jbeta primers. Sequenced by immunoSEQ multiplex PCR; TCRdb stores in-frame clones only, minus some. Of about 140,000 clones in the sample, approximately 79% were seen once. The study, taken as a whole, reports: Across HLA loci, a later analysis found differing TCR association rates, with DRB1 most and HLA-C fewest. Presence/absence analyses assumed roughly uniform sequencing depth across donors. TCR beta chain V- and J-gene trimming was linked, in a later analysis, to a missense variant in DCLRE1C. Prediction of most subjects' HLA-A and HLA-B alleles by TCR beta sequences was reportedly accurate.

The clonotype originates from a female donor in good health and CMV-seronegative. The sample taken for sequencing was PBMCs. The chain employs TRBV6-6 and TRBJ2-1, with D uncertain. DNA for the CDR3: TGTGCCAGCAGTTCCTTGGAGCAGTTCTTC. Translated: CASSSLEQFF.